These T cell receptor beta chains were read from a single sample in a study of control samples from healthy donors and cancer patients. Method: immunoSEQ multiplex PCR; TCRdb's copy keeps in-frame clones and lacks some. Here the sample spans over 75,000 clones, roughly 86% being singletons. Sequenced material: blood. These receptors originate from a man aged 55 to 70 in good health. Each CDR3 is given with its conserved first and last residue. Each record gives: V gene, J gene, clone size, D gene, CDR3 DNA, CDR3 protein. D genes are given only for firm matches. Clone size is given for some rows only: seen once, a few or many times, or a class if the clone is expanded.

v_call: TRBV4-1; j_call: TRBJ2-2; clone_size: NA; d_call: NA; cdr3_nt: TGCGCCAGCAGCCAAGATCGGGGAGTGGGGGAGCTGTTTTTT; cdr3_aa: CASSQDRGVGELFF
v_call: TRBV6-2/TRBV6-3; j_call: TRBJ2-3; clone_size: NA; d_call: TRBD2; cdr3_nt: TGTGCCAGCAGTTACCGGACTAGCGTTACAGATACGCAGTATTTT; cdr3_aa: CASSYRTSVTDTQYF
v_call: TRBV13; j_call: TRBJ2-3; clone_size: NA; d_call: TRBD1; cdr3_nt: TGTGCCAGCAGCTCAACCGCAACAGGGGGTCTGAGCACAGATACGCAGTATTTT; cdr3_aa: CASSSTATGGLSTDTQYF
v_call: TRBV15; j_call: TRBJ2-3; clone_size: NA; d_call: TRBD2; cdr3_nt: TGTGCCACCAGCAGAGATCTGCTAGCGGGCATAAGCACAGATACGCAGTATTTT; cdr3_aa: CATSRDLLAGISTDTQYF
v_call: TRBV2; j_call: TRBJ1-6; clone_size: NA; d_call: NA; cdr3_nt: TGTGCCAGCAGTGATGGGCAGGGGAATTCACCCCTCCACTTT; cdr3_aa: CASSDGQGNSPLHF
v_call: TRBV10-3; j_call: TRBJ2-7; clone_size: NA; d_call: TRBD2; cdr3_nt: TGTGCCATCAGGCCTCTAGCGGGGAGATACGAGCAGTACTTC; cdr3_aa: CAIRPLAGRYEQYF
v_call: TRBV7-8; j_call: TRBJ2-5; clone_size: NA; d_call: NA; cdr3_nt: TGTGCCAGCAGCCCCCCATACTTATATACGGGAGTTGGGGAGACCCAGTACTTC; cdr3_aa: CASSPPYLYTGVGETQYF
v_call: TRBV6-2/TRBV6-3; j_call: TRBJ2-2; clone_size: NA; d_call: TRBD2; cdr3_nt: TGTGCCAGCAGTTGGACTAGCGGGGGGCCCAAGAACACCGGGGAGCTGTTTTTT; cdr3_aa: CASSWTSGGPKNTGELFF
v_call: TRBV7-9; j_call: TRBJ2-7; clone_size: NA; d_call: NA; cdr3_nt: TGTGCCAGCAGCTCGGACTTCTACGAGCAGTACTTC; cdr3_aa: CASSSDFYEQYF
v_call: TRBV2; j_call: TRBJ2-5; clone_size: once; d_call: NA; cdr3_nt: TGTGCCGATTCCCGGGACGGGGGTCGCTATGGGACCCAGTACTTC; cdr3_aa: CADSRDGGRYGTQYF
v_call: TRBV6-5; j_call: TRBJ1-2; clone_size: NA; d_call: NA; cdr3_nt: TGTGCCAGCAGCCCCCCAGGAAGTTGGGGCTACACCTTC; cdr3_aa: CASSPPGSWGYTF
v_call: TRBV19; j_call: TRBJ1-2; clone_size: NA; d_call: TRBD1; cdr3_nt: TGTGCCAGTACCTCGACGAAGGCAGGGGGCTTTTCCTCCCACTATGGCTACACCTTC; cdr3_aa: CASTSTKAGGFSSHYGYTF
v_call: TRBV28; j_call: TRBJ2-7; clone_size: once; d_call: NA; cdr3_nt: TGTGCCAGCAGACAACGGTACGAGCAGTACTTC; cdr3_aa: CASRQRYEQYF
v_call: TRBV15; j_call: TRBJ2-5; clone_size: NA; d_call: NA; cdr3_nt: TGTGCCACCAGCAGAGGGGGGTACCAAGAGACCCAGTACTTC; cdr3_aa: CATSRGGYQETQYF
v_call: TRBV3-1/TRBV3-2; j_call: TRBJ2-7; clone_size: NA; d_call: NA; cdr3_nt: TGTGCCAGCAGCCTTCTTTCGGGGGCCGAGCAGTACTTC; cdr3_aa: CASSLLSGAEQYF
v_call: TRBV7-6; j_call: TRBJ1-4; clone_size: NA; d_call: NA; cdr3_nt: TGTGCCAGCAGCTTAGCTCCTCCTACCCGGTACTCTAATGAAAAACTGTTTTTT; cdr3_aa: CASSLAPPTRYSNEKLFF
v_call: TRBV11-2; j_call: TRBJ2-3; clone_size: NA; d_call: TRBD2; cdr3_nt: TGTGCCAGCAGCTTTTCGGGAGGGAGCACAGATACGCAGTATTTT; cdr3_aa: CASSFSGGSTDTQYF
v_call: TRBV28; j_call: TRBJ1-1; clone_size: NA; d_call: NA; cdr3_nt: TGTGCCAGCAGCCCCCTCACCGAAGCTTTCTTT; cdr3_aa: CASSPLTEAFF
v_call: TRBV15; j_call: TRBJ2-1; clone_size: once; d_call: NA; cdr3_nt: TGTGCCACCAGCAGAGTATTTAGCGAACCTTACAATGAGCAGTTCTTC; cdr3_aa: CATSRVFSEPYNEQFF
v_call: TRBV28; j_call: TRBJ1-2; clone_size: once; d_call: NA; cdr3_nt: TGTGCCAGCACTGATCCGGGCCGCAACTATGGCTACACCTTC; cdr3_aa: CASTDPGRNYGYTF
v_call: TRBV7-6; j_call: TRBJ2-3; clone_size: NA; d_call: TRBD2; cdr3_nt: TGTGCCAGCAGCTTAGGCGGAGCGGGGGTCACAGATACGCAGTATTTT; cdr3_aa: CASSLGGAGVTDTQYF
v_call: TRBV19; j_call: TRBJ2-1; clone_size: NA; d_call: NA; cdr3_nt: TGTGCCTCCCAATTTGGAGGGGGATACAATGAGCAGTTCTTC; cdr3_aa: CASQFGGGYNEQFF
v_call: TRBV9; j_call: TRBJ2-2; clone_size: NA; d_call: TRBD1; cdr3_nt: TGTGCCAGCAGCGAACGGACAGGGGGAGTTTCCGGGGAGCTGTTTTTT; cdr3_aa: CASSERTGGVSGELFF
v_call: TRBV12-3/TRBV12-4; j_call: TRBJ1-2; clone_size: NA; d_call: NA; cdr3_nt: TGTGCCACCGTAGGGTCTAACTATGGCTACACCTTC; cdr3_aa: CATVGSNYGYTF
v_call: TRBV24-1; j_call: TRBJ2-3; clone_size: NA; d_call: TRBD2; cdr3_nt: TGTGCCACCAGTGATGGTAAGCGGGGCGGCACAGATACGCAGTATTTT; cdr3_aa: CATSDGKRGGTDTQYF
v_call: TRBV7-2; j_call: TRBJ2-5; clone_size: NA; d_call: NA; cdr3_nt: TGTGCCAGCAGCACCCGGACAGCGGAGACCCAGTACTTC; cdr3_aa: CASSTRTAETQYF
v_call: TRBV2; j_call: TRBJ2-5; clone_size: NA; d_call: NA; cdr3_nt: TGTGCCAGCAGGCCTCAAGAGACCCAGTACTTC; cdr3_aa: CASRPQETQYF
v_call: TRBV30; j_call: TRBJ1-5; clone_size: NA; d_call: TRBD1; cdr3_nt: TGTGCCTGGAAGGGGGCAGGGGGCAATCAGCCCCAGCATTTT; cdr3_aa: CAWKGAGGNQPQHF
v_call: TRBV19; j_call: TRBJ2-5; clone_size: NA; d_call: NA; cdr3_nt: TGTGCCACCTCTCCACGGAGCCAAGAGACCCAGTACTTC; cdr3_aa: CATSPRSQETQYF
v_call: TRBV27; j_call: TRBJ2-1; clone_size: NA; d_call: TRBD2; cdr3_nt: TGTGCCAGCAGTCCGTGGGGGGGAGGGAATGAGCAGTTCTTC; cdr3_aa: CASSPWGGGNEQFF
v_call: TRBV19; j_call: TRBJ2-3; clone_size: NA; d_call: NA; cdr3_nt: TGTGCCAGTGTGGGGAGGGACACTCCTATGGGGGTCACAGATACGCAGTATTTT; cdr3_aa: CASVGRDTPMGVTDTQYF
v_call: TRBV5-4; j_call: TRBJ2-7; clone_size: NA; d_call: NA; cdr3_nt: TGTGCCAGCAGCTCCTTCGACAGGACCTACTACGAGCAGTACTTC; cdr3_aa: CASSSFDRTYYEQYF
v_call: TRBV30; j_call: TRBJ1-3; clone_size: few; d_call: NA; cdr3_nt: TGTGCCTGGAGTGGAGGTGGAAACACCATATATTTT; cdr3_aa: CAWSGGGNTIYF
v_call: TRBV4-1; j_call: TRBJ2-7; clone_size: medium-sized; d_call: NA; cdr3_nt: TGCGCCAGCAGCGTTCGCCGGGACGAGACCTACGAGCAGTACTTC; cdr3_aa: CASSVRRDETYEQYF
v_call: TRBV10-3; j_call: TRBJ2-3; clone_size: NA; d_call: NA; cdr3_nt: TGTGCCATCAGTGGGTCAGGAACTTCAGCAGATACGCAGTATTTT; cdr3_aa: CAISGSGTSADTQYF
v_call: TRBV30; j_call: TRBJ2-1; clone_size: NA; d_call: TRBD2; cdr3_nt: TGTGCCTGGAAGGTCAGCGGGGGCGGGGGCTTCTACAATGAGCAGTTCTTC; cdr3_aa: CAWKVSGGGGFYNEQFF
v_call: TRBV5-5; j_call: TRBJ1-2; clone_size: NA; d_call: TRBD1; cdr3_nt: TGTGCCAGCAGCTTGGGACAGGGCCCAACCTATGGCTACACCTTC; cdr3_aa: CASSLGQGPTYGYTF
v_call: TRBV6-1; j_call: TRBJ1-4; clone_size: once; d_call: TRBD1; cdr3_nt: TGTGCCAGCAGTGAAGACAGGGGAGGAGGAATTTGGAAACTGTTTTTT; cdr3_aa: CASSEDRGGGIWKLFF
v_call: TRBV24-1; j_call: TRBJ2-2; clone_size: NA; d_call: NA; cdr3_nt: TGTGCCACCAGTGGCCCATCAGGGCGGCTAGTTAACACCGGGGAGCTGTTTTTT; cdr3_aa: CATSGPSGRLVNTGELFF
v_call: TRBV11-2; j_call: TRBJ2-7; clone_size: NA; d_call: TRBD2; cdr3_nt: TGTGCCAGCAGCAGGGGACTAGCGGGGGAGCCCTACGAGCAGTACTTC; cdr3_aa: CASSRGLAGEPYEQYF
v_call: TRBV29-1; j_call: TRBJ2-7; clone_size: NA; d_call: NA; cdr3_nt: TGCAGCGTTGGCGGCGGGCAGGGGAGCTACGAGCAGTACTTC; cdr3_aa: CSVGGGQGSYEQYF